This T cell receptor (beta chain) was sequenced in a study of blood T cell repertoires in COVID-19. On the study more broadly: Sites across the United States, Italy and Spain contributed samples from acute and convalescent COVID-19. Nucleic acid was either cDNA or gDNA, and it came from T cells, B-cell-depleted T cells, or PBMCs.

The CDR3 contains 17 residues. Losses at the gene ends were 1 base for V and 3 bases for J; bases not matched to a gene: 6. Germline CDR1 is LNHNV and CDR2 is YYDKDF (reference sequence). In the source study's methods: Estimation of nucleated cell counts relied on the amplification of reference gene primers. The method was immunoSEQ multiplex PCR; TCRdb's version includes in-frame clones alone and lacks a portion of them. V and J calls and clone size are as listed in that table; D and trimming were resolved from the DNA. This table has 100,000 or so clones, 85% to 95% appearing once. This clonotype originated in a man between 45 and 60 years old with active COVID-19. The chain employs TRBV15 and TRBJ2-1; 10 bases map to TRBD2. Sequences were obtained from peripheral blood. The CDR3 region is CATSRVRASGSYNEQFF. The CDR3 DNA is TGTGCCACCAGCAGAGTTCGGGCTAGCGGGAGCTACAATGAGCAGTTCTTC.